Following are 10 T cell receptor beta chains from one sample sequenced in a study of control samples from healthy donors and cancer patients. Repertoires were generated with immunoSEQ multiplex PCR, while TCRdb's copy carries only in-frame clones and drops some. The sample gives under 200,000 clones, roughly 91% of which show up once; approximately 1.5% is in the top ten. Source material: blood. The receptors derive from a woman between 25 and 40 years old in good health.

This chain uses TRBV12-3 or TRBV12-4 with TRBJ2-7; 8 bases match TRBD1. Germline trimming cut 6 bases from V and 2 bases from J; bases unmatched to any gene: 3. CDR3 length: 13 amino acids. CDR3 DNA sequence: TGTGCCAGCAGAAAACAGGGGGCCTACGAGCAGTACTTC. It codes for CASRKQGAYEQYF.

CDR3 loop: CASSYTDRINYGYTF. In DNA form, the CDR3 reads TGTGCCAGCAGTTACACCGACAGGATTAACTATGGCTACACCTTC. V is TRBV6-2 or TRBV6-3 and J is TRBJ1-2; perhaps TRBD1 as D (6 bases). In germline, CDR1 is MNHEY, CDR2 SVGEGT. There are 15 residues in the CDR3. Deletions cut 2 bases from V and 1 base from J, with 11 bases between.

The chain's CDR3 is CASSPSVTSTDTQYF. The CDR3, as DNA: TGTGCCAGCAGCCCTAGCGTAACTAGCACAGATACGCAGTATTTT. The chain uses TRBV3-1 (or the pseudogene TRBV3-2) and TRBJ2-3, with D perhaps matching TRBD2 (6 bases). The germline V gene has CDR1 LGHDT and CDR2 YNNKEL (reference sequence). Trimming stripped 4 bases from V and 0 bases from J, with 11 bases between. This CDR3 is built from 15 residues.

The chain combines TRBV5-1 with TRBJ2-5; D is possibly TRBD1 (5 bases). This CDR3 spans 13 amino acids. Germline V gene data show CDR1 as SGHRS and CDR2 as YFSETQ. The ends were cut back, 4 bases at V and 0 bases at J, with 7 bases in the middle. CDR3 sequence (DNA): TGCGCCAGCAGCAGACAGTACCAAGAGACCCAGTACTTC. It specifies CASSRQYQETQYF.

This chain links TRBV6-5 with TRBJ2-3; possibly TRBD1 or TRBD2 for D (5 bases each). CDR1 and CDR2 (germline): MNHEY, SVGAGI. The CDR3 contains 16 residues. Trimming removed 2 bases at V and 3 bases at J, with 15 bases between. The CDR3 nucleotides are TGTGCCAGCAGTTACGTTTCGGGGCTTCGGACAGATACGCAGTATTTT. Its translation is CASSYVSGLRTDTQYF.

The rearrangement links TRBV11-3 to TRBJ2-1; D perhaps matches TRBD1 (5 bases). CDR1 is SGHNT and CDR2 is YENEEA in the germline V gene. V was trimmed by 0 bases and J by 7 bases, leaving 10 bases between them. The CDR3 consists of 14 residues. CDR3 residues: CASSLDREGNEQFF. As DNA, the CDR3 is TGTGCCAGCAGCTTAGACAGGGAAGGGAATGAGCAGTTCTTC.

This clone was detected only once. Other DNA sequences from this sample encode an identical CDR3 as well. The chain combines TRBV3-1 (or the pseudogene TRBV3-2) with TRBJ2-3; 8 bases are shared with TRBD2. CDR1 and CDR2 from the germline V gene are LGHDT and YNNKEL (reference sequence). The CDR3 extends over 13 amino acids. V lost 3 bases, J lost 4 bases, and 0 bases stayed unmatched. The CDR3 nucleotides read TGTGCCAGCAGCCAGGGACTAGCAGATACGCAGTATTTT. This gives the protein CASSQGLADTQYF.

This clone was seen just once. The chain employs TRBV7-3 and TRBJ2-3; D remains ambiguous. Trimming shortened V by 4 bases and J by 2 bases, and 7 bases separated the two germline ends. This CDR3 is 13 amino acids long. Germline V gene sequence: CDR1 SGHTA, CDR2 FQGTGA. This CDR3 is CASSSRPTDTQYF. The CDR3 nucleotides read TGTGCCAGCAGCTCGCGACCCACAGATACGCAGTATTTT.

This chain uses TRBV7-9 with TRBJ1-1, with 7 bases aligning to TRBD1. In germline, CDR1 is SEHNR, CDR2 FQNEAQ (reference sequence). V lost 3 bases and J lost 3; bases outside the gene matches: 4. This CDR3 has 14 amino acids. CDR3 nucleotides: TGTGCCAGCAGCTTCCCAGGGGGAGACACTGAAGCTTTCTTT. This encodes CASSFPGGDTEAFF.

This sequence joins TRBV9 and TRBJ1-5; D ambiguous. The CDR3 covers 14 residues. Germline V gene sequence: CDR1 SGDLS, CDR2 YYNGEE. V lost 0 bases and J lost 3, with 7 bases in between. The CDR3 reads CASSVVEYNQPQHF. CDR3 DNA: TGTGCCAGCAGCGTAGTCGAGTACAATCAGCCCCAGCATTTT.